This T cell receptor beta chain stems from a study of cytomegalovirus exposure and HLA in healthy donors. Study overall: An earlier analysis found some 120 million unique TCR beta sequences from 200 million or so T cells. Regarding the study as a whole: Later on, analysis showed that most CMV-associated TCR beta chains appeared to be HLA-restricted. A prior analysis recorded that most TCR beta V segments were productive about 87% or about 30% of the time. Within the data, a cluster of highly shared sequence variants was likely a sequencing artifact.

V lost 5 bases to trimming and J lost 5 bases, with 9 bases between them. This CDR3 has 12 residues. The germline V gene has CDR1 SGHTA and CDR2 FQGNSA. As concerns this clone: The antigen is undetermined.

The PCR employed 60 Vbeta primers together with 13 Jbeta primers. Libraries were prepared by immunoSEQ multiplex PCR; TCRdb keeps only in-frame clonotypes and omits some of them. The profile shows about 100,000 clones, 84% of them singletons. The receptor was isolated from a woman younger than 30 in good health and CMV-seronegative. J is TRBJ2-5 and V is TRBV7-2; the D is unclear. Specimen: PBMCs. Here the CDR3 reads CASSLLVETQYF. Here the CDR3 DNA reads TGTGCCAGCAGCCTACTGGTGGAGACCCAGTACTTC.